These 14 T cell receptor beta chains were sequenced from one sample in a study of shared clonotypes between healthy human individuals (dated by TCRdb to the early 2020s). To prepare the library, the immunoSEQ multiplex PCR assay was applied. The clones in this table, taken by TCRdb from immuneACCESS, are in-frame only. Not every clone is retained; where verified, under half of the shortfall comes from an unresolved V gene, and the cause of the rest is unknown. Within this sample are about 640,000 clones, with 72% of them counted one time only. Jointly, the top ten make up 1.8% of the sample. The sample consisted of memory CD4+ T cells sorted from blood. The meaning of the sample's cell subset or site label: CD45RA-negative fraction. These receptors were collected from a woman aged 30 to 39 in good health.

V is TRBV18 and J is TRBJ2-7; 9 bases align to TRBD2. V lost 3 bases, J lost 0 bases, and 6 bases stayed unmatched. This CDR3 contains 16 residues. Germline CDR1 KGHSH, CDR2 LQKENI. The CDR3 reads CASSPPGTSSSYEQYF. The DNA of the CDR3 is TGTGCCAGCTCACCCCCCGGGACTAGCAGCTCCTACGAGCAGTACTTC.

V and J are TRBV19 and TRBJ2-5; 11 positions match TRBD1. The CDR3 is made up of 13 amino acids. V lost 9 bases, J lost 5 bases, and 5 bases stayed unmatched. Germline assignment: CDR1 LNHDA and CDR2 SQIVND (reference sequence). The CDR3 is CASGQGAGETQYF. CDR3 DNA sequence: TGTGCCAGCGGACAGGGGGCAGGGGAGACCCAGTACTTC.

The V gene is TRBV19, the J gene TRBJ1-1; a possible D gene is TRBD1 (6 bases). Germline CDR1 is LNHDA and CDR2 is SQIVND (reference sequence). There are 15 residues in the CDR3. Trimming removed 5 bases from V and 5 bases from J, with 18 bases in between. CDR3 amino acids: CASSLGQPRRTEAFF. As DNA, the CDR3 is TGTGCCAGTAGTCTCGGACAGCCGAGGCGGACTGAAGCTTTCTTT.

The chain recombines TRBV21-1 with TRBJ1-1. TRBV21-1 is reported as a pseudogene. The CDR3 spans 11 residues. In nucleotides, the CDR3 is TGTGCCAGCAGCGCTCCAGGGAGAGCTTTCTTT. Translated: CASSAPGRAFF.

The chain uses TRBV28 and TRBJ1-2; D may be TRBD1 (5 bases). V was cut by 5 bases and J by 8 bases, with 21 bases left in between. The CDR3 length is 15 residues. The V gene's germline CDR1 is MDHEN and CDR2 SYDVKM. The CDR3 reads CASSPGTGKSTGYTF. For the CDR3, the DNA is TGTGCCAGCAGTCCAGGGACGGGAAAGTCGACCGGCTACACCTTC.

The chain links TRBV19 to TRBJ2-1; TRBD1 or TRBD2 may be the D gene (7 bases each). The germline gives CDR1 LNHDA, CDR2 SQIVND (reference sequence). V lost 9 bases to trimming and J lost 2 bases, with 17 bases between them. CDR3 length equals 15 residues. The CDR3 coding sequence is TGTGCCAGCTCATCCAGGGGGGGCACCTACAATGAGCAGTTCTTC. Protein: CASSSRGGTYNEQFF.

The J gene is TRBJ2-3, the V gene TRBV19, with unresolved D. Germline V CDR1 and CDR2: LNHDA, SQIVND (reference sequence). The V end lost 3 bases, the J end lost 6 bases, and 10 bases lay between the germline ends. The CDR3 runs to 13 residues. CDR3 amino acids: CASSMASPDTQYF. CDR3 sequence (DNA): TGTGCCAGTAGTATGGCCAGCCCGGATACGCAGTATTTT.

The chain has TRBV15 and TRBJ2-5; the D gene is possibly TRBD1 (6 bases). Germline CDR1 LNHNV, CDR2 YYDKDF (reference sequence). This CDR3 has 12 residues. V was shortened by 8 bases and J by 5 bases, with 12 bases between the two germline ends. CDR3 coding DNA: TGTGCCACCTCTGGGGGCTGGGAGACCCAGTACTTC. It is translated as CATSGGWETQYF.

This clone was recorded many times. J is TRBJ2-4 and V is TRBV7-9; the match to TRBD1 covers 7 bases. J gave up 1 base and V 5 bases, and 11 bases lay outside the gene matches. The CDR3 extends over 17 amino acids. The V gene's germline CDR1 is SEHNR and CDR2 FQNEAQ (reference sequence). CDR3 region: CASSQSDRVVAKNIQYF. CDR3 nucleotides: TGTGCCAGCAGCCAATCCGACAGGGTGGTTGCCAAAAACATTCAGTACTTC. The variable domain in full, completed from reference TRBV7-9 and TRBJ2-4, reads DTGVSQNPRHKITKRGQNVTFRCDPISEHNRLYWYRQTLGQGPEFLTYFQNEAQLEKSRLLSDRFSAERPKGSFSTLEIQRTEQGDSAMYLCASSQSDRVVAKNIQYFGAGTRLSVL.

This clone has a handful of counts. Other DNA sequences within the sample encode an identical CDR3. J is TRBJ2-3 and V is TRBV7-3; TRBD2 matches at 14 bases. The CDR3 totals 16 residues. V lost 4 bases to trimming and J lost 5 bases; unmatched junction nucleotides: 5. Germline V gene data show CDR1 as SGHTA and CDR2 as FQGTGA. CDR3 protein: CASSSGLAGGVDTQYF. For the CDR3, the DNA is TGTGCCAGCAGCTCTGGACTAGCGGGAGGTGTAGATACGCAGTATTTT.

The CDR3 sequence: CASSLPGGVDTQYF. DNA for the CDR3: TGCGCCAGCAGCTTGCCGGGAGGGGTGGATACGCAGTATTTT. This chain links TRBV5-1 with TRBJ2-3, with TRBD2 matching over 8 bases. The CDR3 consists of 14 residues. In germline, CDR1 is SGHRS, CDR2 YFSETQ. Losses at the gene ends were 1 base for V and 6 bases for J; bases not matched to a gene: 4.

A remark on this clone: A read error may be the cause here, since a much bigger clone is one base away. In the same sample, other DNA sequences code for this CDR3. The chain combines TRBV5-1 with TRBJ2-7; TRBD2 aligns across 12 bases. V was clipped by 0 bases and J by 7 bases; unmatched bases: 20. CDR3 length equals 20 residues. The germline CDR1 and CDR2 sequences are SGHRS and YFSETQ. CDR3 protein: CASSLARGAGTSGRNYEQYF. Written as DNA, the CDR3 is TGCGCCAGCAGCTTGGCCCGGGGGGCCGGGACTAGCGGGCGAAACTATGAGCAGTACTTC.

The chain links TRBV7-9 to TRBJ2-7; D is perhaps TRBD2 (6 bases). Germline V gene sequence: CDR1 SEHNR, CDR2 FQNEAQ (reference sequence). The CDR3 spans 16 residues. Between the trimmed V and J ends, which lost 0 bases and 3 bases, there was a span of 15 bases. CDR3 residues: CASSLASPTRSYEQYF. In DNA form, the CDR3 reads TGTGCCAGCAGCTTAGCTTCACCGACTAGAAGCTACGAGCAGTACTTC.

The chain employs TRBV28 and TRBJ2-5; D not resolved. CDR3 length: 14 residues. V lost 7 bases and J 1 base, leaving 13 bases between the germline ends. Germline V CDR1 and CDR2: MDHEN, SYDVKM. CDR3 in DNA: TGTGCCAGCATTCCACAAGTTCCCCAAGAGACCCAGTACTTC. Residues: CASIPQVPQETQYF.